Listed here are 20 T cell receptor beta chains from one sample, sequenced in a study of identical twins. TCRdb recomputed calls from the 5' RACE reads with MiXCR, one row per CDR3 protein. The table has hundreds of thousands of distinct CDR3 sequences, around 6.1% seen once; the top ten hold 1.5% to 2%. The specimen was naive T cells sorted from blood. These receptors were collected from a man between 18 and 29 years old in good health.

The rearrangement links TRBV9 to TRBJ2-3, with 13 bases lining up with TRBD2. V was pared by 0 bases and J by 1 base, with 2 bases of the junction left unmatched. In germline, CDR1 is SGDLS, CDR2 YYNGEE. This CDR3 has 17 residues. DNA of the CDR3: TGTGCCAGCAGCGTAGGACTAGCGGGAGGCCGCACAGATACGCAGTATTTT. It specifies CASSVGLAGGRTDTQYF.

This clonotype has just a few counts. This chain links TRBV5-1 with TRBJ1-2; D not certain. Germline V CDR1 and CDR2: SGHRS, YFSETQ. With 0 bases removed from V and 8 bases from J, the gap between germline ends came to 11 bases. The CDR3 is 13 amino acids. The CDR3 region has the DNA TGCGCCAGCAGCTTGGAAACCGGTGGAGGCTACACCTTC. It yields the protein CASSLETGGGYTF.

This clonotype came up many times. The chain has TRBV7-9 and TRBJ1-2, with D unclear. The CDR3 totals 15 residues. The V gene lost 0 bases and the J gene lost 8 bases, with 16 bases spanning the gap. Per germline, CDR1 SEHNR and CDR2 FQNEAQ (reference sequence). CDR3 protein: CASSLAVGYMVGYTF. The CDR3 DNA follows: TGTGCCAGCAGCTTAGCGGTTGGGTACATGGTCGGCTACACCTTC.

The chain uses TRBV11-2 and TRBJ2-1; tentatively, D is TRBD2 (5 bases). The V gene's germline CDR1 is SGHAT and CDR2 FQNNGV. Trimming shortened V by 1 base and J by 5 bases, and 15 bases separated the two germline ends. This CDR3 is 16 amino acids long. CDR3 region: CASSLVRGAPHNEQFF. As DNA, the CDR3 is TGTGCCAGCAGCTTAGTCCGGGGAGCCCCCCACAATGAGCAGTTCTTC. The variable domain in full, completed from reference TRBV11-2 and TRBJ2-1, reads EAGVAQSPRYKIIEKRQSVAFWCNPISGHATLYWYQQILGQGPKLLIQFQNNGVVDDSQLPKDRFSAERLKGVDSTLKIQPAKLEDSAVYLCASSLVRGAPHNEQFFGPGTRLTVL.

This clonotype was counted a few times. The chain uses TRBV20-1 and TRBJ2-3; the D gene is possibly TRBD2 (6 bases). The CDR3 is 16 amino acids. Trimming removed 1 base at V and 1 base at J, with 15 bases between. The germline V gene encodes CDR1 DFQATT and CDR2 SNEGSKA (reference sequence). The CDR3 spells CSARVGGTSGTDTQYF. The CDR3 bases are TGCAGTGCTAGAGTTGGCGGGACCTCTGGCACAGATACGCAGTATTTT.

This clonotype was observed many times. This sequence joins TRBV5-1 and TRBJ2-3; 7 nucleotides match TRBD2. The junction had 11 bases not matched to a gene; V was cut back by 4 bases and J by 6 bases. There are 15 residues in the CDR3. The germline V gene has CDR1 SGHRS and CDR2 YFSETQ. CDR3 loop: CASSLLRREPDTQYF. CDR3 in DNA: TGCGCCAGCAGCCTCCTGAGGCGGGAGCCTGATACGCAGTATTTT.

This clonotype was detected a few times. This chain connects TRBV19 to TRBJ2-7; D gene ambiguous. The ends were cut back, 2 bases at V and 2 bases at J, with 16 bases in the middle. This CDR3 is built from 16 residues. Per the germline V gene, CDR1 is LNHDA and CDR2 is SQIVND (reference sequence). CDR3 coding DNA: TGTGCCAGTAGTATAAGGACGGCAAGCCTACCCTACGAGCAGTACTTC. It is translated as CASSIRTASLPYEQYF.

This clonotype was counted at least ten times. The rearrangement joins TRBV5-1 to TRBJ2-2; tentative D call: TRBD2 (6 bases). CDR1 SGHRS and CDR2 YFSETQ come from the germline V gene. V lost 4 bases, J lost 7 bases, and 11 bases lay in between. CDR3 length: 13 residues. The CDR3 DNA reads TGCGCCAGCAGCGCGACGGGAGTCGGGGAGCTGTTTTTT. Protein: CASSATGVGELFF.

This clonotype was recorded a few times. The chain carries TRBV7-8 and TRBJ2-1; TRBD1 matches 8 bases. The germline gives CDR1 SGHVS, CDR2 FQNEAQ. The CDR3 runs to 14 residues. The V gene end was trimmed by 5 bases and the J gene end by 8 bases; junction bases not matched to a gene: 8. CDR3: CASSPLDRAYEQFF. In DNA form, the CDR3 reads TGTGCCAGCAGCCCGCTGGACAGGGCCTATGAGCAGTTCTTC. Filled out from reference TRBV7-8 and TRBJ2-1, the complete variable domain reads GAGVSQSPRYKVAKRGQDVALRCDPISGHVSLFWYQQALGQGPEFLTYFQNEAQLDKSGLPSDRFFAERPEGSVSTLKIQRTQQEDSAVYLCASSPLDRAYEQFFGPGTRLTVL.

The table lists this clonotype with many counts. The genes are TRBV27 and TRBJ1-5; TRBD1 aligns across 7 bases. The CDR3 sequence is 14 residues long. CDR1 and CDR2 (germline): MNHEY, SMNVEV (reference sequence). Trimming cost V 5 bases and J 7 bases; bases outside gene matches: 8. The CDR3 loop reads CASSPRQGDQPQHF. In DNA form, the CDR3 reads TGTGCCAGCAGTCCCAGACAGGGAGACCAGCCCCAGCATTTT.

The CDR3 is CASSSLAEDYNEQFF. Written as DNA, the CDR3 is TGTGCCAGCAGTTCCTTGGCGGAAGACTACAATGAGCAGTTCTTC. V gene TRBV6-5 combines with J gene TRBJ2-1, with D unclear. Germline values: CDR1 MNHEY, CDR2 SVGAGI. V was shortened by 4 bases and J by 3 bases, with 13 bases between the two germline ends. This CDR3 is built from 15 residues.

In this sample, this clonotype turned up a few times. The chain uses TRBV28 and TRBJ2-3; 11 bases are a match to TRBD2. V was pared by 2 bases and J by 5 bases, with 6 bases of the junction left unmatched. This CDR3 region has 16 residues. CDR1 is MDHEN, CDR2 SYDVKM, per germline. This CDR3 reads CASSLETSGILDTQYF. The CDR3 coding sequence is TGTGCCAGCAGTTTAGAGACTAGCGGGATCTTAGATACGCAGTATTTT. The variable domain in full, with the rest retrieved from reference TRBV28 and TRBJ2-3, is DVKVTQSSRYLVKRTGEKVFLECVQDMDHENMFWYRQDPGLGLRLIYFSYDVKMKEKGDIPEGYSVSREKKERFSLILESASTNQTSMYLCASSLETSGILDTQYFGPGTRLTVL.

The gene calls are TRBV2 and TRBJ2-1; D gene ambiguous. Per the germline V gene, CDR1 is SNHLY and CDR2 is FYNNEI. This CDR3 is built from 16 residues. The V and J ends lost 3 bases and 0 bases respectively, with 12 bases between them. CDR3 coding DNA: TGTGCCAGCAGTGATAAGGTTGGCTTCTCCTACAATGAGCAGTTCTTC. It is translated as CASSDKVGFSYNEQFF. The entire variable domain, with the rest obtained from reference TRBV2 and TRBJ2-1, is as follows: EPEVTQTPSHQVTQMGQEVILRCVPISNHLYFYWYRQILGQKVEFLVSFYNNEISEKSEIFDDQFSVERPDGSNFTLKIRSTKLEDSAMYFCASSDKVGFSYNEQFFGPGTRLTVL.

The rearrangement uses TRBV24-1 and TRBJ2-1; TRBD1 matches 9 bases. This CDR3 spans 16 amino acids. Germline V gene data show CDR1 as KGHDR and CDR2 as SFDVKD. The J segment lost 6 bases and the V segment lost 1 base, leaving 6 bases of the junction unmatched. CDR3 nucleotide sequence: TGTGCCACCAGTGATTTACCCGGGACAGGGCTCAATGAGCAGTTCTTC. Translated: CATSDLPGTGLNEQFF.

The chain is built from TRBV27 and TRBJ2-3; D ambiguous. CDR1 is MNHEY, CDR2 SMNVEV, per germline (reference sequence). The CDR3 sequence is 19 residues long. The germline V and J ends were trimmed by 0 bases and 0 bases, with 19 bases remaining between them. The CDR3 DNA follows: TGTGCCAGCAGTTTATCCCTGGTAGCAGCCTTTTCTAGCACAGATACGCAGTATTTT. It translates to CASSLSLVAAFSSTDTQYF.

This clonotype was counted at least ten times. This sequence joins TRBV11-3 and TRBJ2-3; no firm D call. Trimming took off 8 bases at V and 0 bases at J, with 9 bases between the two ends. The CDR3 extends over 13 amino acids. In germline, CDR1 is SGHNT, CDR2 YENEEA. The CDR3 here is CASGDVSTDTQYF. The CDR3 DNA is TGTGCCAGCGGGGATGTGAGCACAGATACGCAGTATTTT.

The genes are TRBV19 and TRBJ1-5, with 7 bases that match TRBD1. CDR1 is LNHDA, CDR2 SQIVND, per germline (reference sequence). The CDR3 totals 14 residues. The V gene end was trimmed by 7 bases and the J gene end by 4 bases; junction bases not matched to a gene: 7. CDR3 loop: CASTKGQTNQPQHF. The CDR3, as DNA: TGTGCCAGTACCAAGGGACAGACTAATCAGCCCCAGCATTTT.

This clonotype appeared many times. V gene TRBV20-1 combines with J gene TRBJ1-4; weak D call: TRBD1 (5 bases). The CDR3 spans 13 residues. Germline CDR1 reads DFQATT; CDR2 reads SNEGSKA (reference sequence). Between the trimmed V and J ends, which lost 5 bases and 10 bases, there was a span of 17 bases. The CDR3 region is CSAGEGHSGKLFF. In DNA, the CDR3 is TGCAGTGCTGGGGAGGGGCACAGCGGAAAACTGTTTTTT.

This clonotype was seen only a few times. The CDR3 is CASRTGSGEQYV. CDR3 coding DNA: TGTGCCAGCCGGACAGGGAGTGGAGAGCAGTACGTC. The rearrangement uses TRBV27 and TRBJ2-7; TRBD1 matches at 8 bases. With V trimmed by 8 bases and J by 7 bases, 7 bases remained unmatched. In germline, CDR1 is MNHEY, CDR2 SMNVEV (reference sequence). The CDR3 is made up of 12 amino acids.

The chain employs TRBV7-3 and TRBJ2-3; TRBD1 agrees at 8 bases. The CDR3 contains 17 residues. Losses at the gene ends were 0 bases for V and 3 bases for J; bases not matched to a gene: 8. CDR1 is SGHTA and CDR2 is FQGTGA in the germline V gene. Here the CDR3 reads CASSLTIQGAPTDTQYF. For the CDR3, the DNA is TGTGCCAGCAGCTTAACAATCCAGGGGGCGCCGACAGATACGCAGTATTTT.